A single sample is the source of the 32 T cell receptor beta chains below, sequenced in a study of T-cell memory formation after mild COVID-19. MiXCR, run by TCRdb on the 5' RACE reads, gives a single entry per CDR3 protein. The data show just under 350,000 distinct CDR3 sequences, 13% seen once. Sequenced input: PBMCs or a T cell subset sorted from them (not recorded which). The source of these receptors is a man aged 18 to 29 who had mild COVID-19 (a few samples of this study predate the infection). Cell type and time point are not known.

This clonotype has at least ten counts. This chain uses TRBV7-2 with TRBJ2-3, with TRBD2 identical over 7 bases. The CDR3 is made up of 15 amino acids. V gave up 3 bases and J gave up 2 bases; unmatched junction bases: 5. Germline V gene lookup returns CDR1 SGHTA and CDR2 FQGNSA. CDR3 protein: CASSLGRGDTDTQYF. CDR3 sequence (DNA): TGTGCCAGCAGCTTGGGACGGGGGGACACAGATACGCAGTATTTT.

The chain links TRBV20-1 to TRBJ2-1; D ambiguous. V was pared by 6 bases and J by 2 bases, with 17 bases between. This CDR3 spans 15 amino acids. CDR1 and CDR2 (germline): DFQATT, SNEGSKA (reference sequence). DNA for the CDR3: TGCAGTGCACCCTCCCGTTTGGGTGCCTACAATGAGCAGTTCTTC. Amino acid sequence: CSAPSRLGAYNEQFF.

This chain joins TRBV19 and TRBJ2-5, with D perhaps TRBD2 (6 bases). This CDR3 comprises 12 residues. With 3 bases removed from V and 5 bases from J, the gap between germline ends came to 7 bases. Germline CDR1 LNHDA, CDR2 SQIVND (reference sequence). CDR3: CASSIGGETQYF. The DNA for the CDR3 is TGTGCCAGTAGTATTGGGGGGGAGACCCAGTACTTC. Looking up the rest from reference TRBV19 and TRBJ2-5 gives the full variable domain: DGGITQSPKYLFRKEGQNVTLSCEQNLNHDAMYWYRQDPGQGLRLIYYSQIVNDFQKGDIAEGYSVSREKKESFPLTVTSAQKNPTAFYLCASSIGGETQYFGPGTRLLVL.

V is TRBV5-1 and J is TRBJ2-2; the D is unclear. The length of the CDR3 is 11 residues. The germline gives CDR1 SGHRS, CDR2 YFSETQ. V lost 0 bases, J lost 12 bases, and 6 bases lay in between. The CDR3 DNA is TGCGCCAGCAGCTTGGAGGTCAAGCTGTTTTTT. This gives the protein CASSLEVKLFF.

This clonotype showed up just a few times. In DNA form, the CDR3 reads TGCAGCGTTGGGGACGGAGAGAATCAGCCCCAGCATTTT. It encodes CSVGDGENQPQHF. The chain carries TRBV29-1 and TRBJ1-5, with D tentatively TRBD1 (5 bases). V was pared by 4 bases and J by 4 bases, with 11 bases between. Germline lookup yields CDR1 SQVTM and CDR2 ANQGSEA. The CDR3 runs to 13 residues.

In nucleotides, the CDR3 is TGCGCCAGCAGTCCCCGGCTAGCGGGGGGGTTATCGGGCAATGAGCAGTTCTTC. Its protein is CASSPRLAGGLSGNEQFF. The chain carries TRBV5-1 and TRBJ2-1, with 12 nucleotides matching TRBD2. V lost 5 bases to trimming and J lost 6 bases; unmatched junction nucleotides: 15. The length of the CDR3 is 18 residues. The V gene's germline CDR1 is SGHRS and CDR2 YFSETQ. The whole variable domain, filled in from reference TRBV5-1 and TRBJ2-1, reads KAGVTQTPRYLIKTRGQQVTLSCSPISGHRSVSWYQQTPGQGLQFLFEYFSETQRNKGNFPGRFSGRQFSNSRSEMNVSTLELGDSALYLCASSPRLAGGLSGNEQFFGPGTRLTVL.

This clonotype was seen only a few times. The chain carries TRBV2 and TRBJ2-2; 7 bases agree with TRBD2. The CDR3 consists of 16 residues. Germline V gives CDR1 SNHLY, CDR2 FYNNEI. J gave up 1 base and V 7 bases, and 9 bases lay outside the gene matches. The CDR3 sequence: CASTGARGRNTGELFF. In DNA form, the CDR3 reads TGTGCCAGCACCGGGGCGCGGGGGAGGAACACCGGGGAGCTGTTTTTT.

This clonotype has ten or more counts. The chain employs TRBV7-2 and TRBJ2-1; TRBD2 matches at 12 bases. The CDR3 covers 15 residues. Germline CDR1 SGHTA, CDR2 FQGNSA. With V trimmed by 5 bases and J by 4 bases, 3 bases remained unmatched. CDR3 sequence: CASSKTSGGYNEQFF. The CDR3 DNA is TGTGCCAGCAGCAAAACTAGCGGGGGGTACAATGAGCAGTTCTTC.

This clonotype came up a few times. The V and J genes are TRBV18 and TRBJ1-5, with D possibly TRBD1 on 5 matching bases. The germline V gene has CDR1 KGHSH and CDR2 LQKENI. The CDR3 runs 16 residues. The V end lost 2 bases, the J end lost 1 base, and 12 bases lay between the germline ends. The CDR3 sequence is CASSPGQGGSNQPQHF. The CDR3 DNA is TGTGCCAGCTCACCAGGGCAGGGTGGGAGCAATCAGCCCCAGCATTTT.

There are a few counts of this clonotype. This chain links TRBV6-2 or TRBV6-3 with TRBJ2-7, with 10 positions matching TRBD1. Germline V gene lookup returns CDR1 MNHEY and CDR2 SVGEGT. With 6 bases clipped from V and 3 bases from J, the junction kept 5 bases outside the gene matches. This CDR3 is built from 14 residues. The DNA for the CDR3 is TGTGCCAGCAGAGCCGGGACAGGGGTCTACGAGCAGTACGTC. Amino acid sequence: CASRAGTGVYEQYV.

This clonotype was seen a few times. The chain recombines TRBV25-1 with TRBJ2-7; 9 nucleotides line up with TRBD2. CDR3 length: 19 amino acids. V gave up 1 base and J gave up 1 base; unmatched junction bases: 14. Germline-derived CDR1 and CDR2 are MGHDK and SYGVNS. In DNA form, the CDR3 reads TGTGCCAGCAGTGAATTTCGAATAGCGGGGGCCAGTGATTCCTACGAGCAGTACTTC. Translation: CASSEFRIAGASDSYEQYF.

The chain is built from TRBV7-9 and TRBJ2-7, with D perhaps TRBD1 (6 bases). Germline V gene sequence: CDR1 SEHNR, CDR2 FQNEAQ (reference sequence). V dropped 5 bases and J dropped 7 bases, with 15 bases sitting between them. The CDR3 is 13 amino acids. CDR3 sequence: CASSRTGQQEQYV. The CDR3, as DNA: TGTGCCAGCAGCCGGACCGGACAGCAGGAGCAGTACGTC.

The V gene is TRBV9, the J gene TRBJ2-7; a weak D match, TRBD1 (6 bases). Trimming cost V 4 bases and J 2 bases, with 16 bases left between them. The CDR3 loop spans 15 amino acids. Germline V lookup: CDR1 SGDLS, CDR2 YYNGEE. The CDR3 sequence is CASSPGAGATYEQYV. For the CDR3, the DNA is TGTGCCAGCAGCCCCGGGGCAGGGGCCACCTACGAGCAGTACGTC.

V is TRBV29-1 and J is TRBJ2-3; D unclear. Germline V lookup: CDR1 SQVTM, CDR2 ANQGSEA. V gave up 7 bases and J gave up 4 bases, with 12 bases separating them. The CDR3 extends over 12 amino acids. CDR3 DNA sequence: TGCAGCGCCCCGTTTGAGGCAGATACGCAGTATTTT. It is translated as CSAPFEADTQYF.

The rearrangement uses TRBV7-8 and TRBJ1-3, with 11 bases that match TRBD1. The germline gives CDR1 SGHVS, CDR2 FQNEAQ. V lost 6 bases, J lost 0 bases, and 16 bases stayed unmatched. The CDR3 loop spans 20 amino acids. The CDR3 reads CASSLIRDRGNLRSGNTIYF. CDR3 DNA sequence: TGTGCCAGCAGTTTAATCCGGGACAGGGGGAACCTCCGCTCTGGAAACACCATATATTTT.

This clonotype was counted between two and nine times. V and J are TRBV4-1 and TRBJ1-5; a possible D gene is TRBD1 (5 bases). This CDR3 comprises 16 residues. V was shortened by 1 base and J by 3 bases, with 13 bases between the two germline ends. The V gene's germline CDR1 is MGHRA and CDR2 YSYEKL. CDR3 sequence: CASSQAVEGTNQPQHF. CDR3 DNA sequence: TGCGCCAGCAGCCAAGCAGTTGAGGGGACCAATCAGCCCCAGCATTTT.

This clonotype occurred many times. The CDR3: CSANLAGGFTDTQYF. In DNA, the CDR3 is TGCAGTGCCAACCTAGCGGGGGGCTTCACAGATACGCAGTATTTT. J is TRBJ2-3 and V is TRBV20-1; 11 nucleotides align to TRBD2. The CDR3 spans 15 residues. Germline CDR1 and CDR2: DFQATT and SNEGSKA (reference sequence). Losses at the gene ends were 6 bases for V and 2 bases for J; bases not matched to a gene: 7.

This clonotype was seen at least ten times. This chain joins TRBV7-6 and TRBJ2-7, with 7 positions matching TRBD1. J lost 4 bases, V lost 5 bases, and 14 bases had no gene match. This CDR3 contains 16 residues. CDR1 is SGHVS, CDR2 FNYEAQ, per germline. The CDR3 DNA reads TGTGCCAGCAGCCCCCGGGACAGCCCAGGTTTTTACGAGCAGTACTTC. Translation gives CASSPRDSPGFYEQYF.

This clonotype has a handful of counts. The chain employs TRBV7-8 and TRBJ2-5; TRBD2 matches 13 bases. V lost 5 bases and J lost 3; bases outside the gene matches: 12. This CDR3 spans 18 amino acids. Germline CDR1 SGHVS, CDR2 FQNEAQ. CDR3 coding DNA: TGTGCCAGCAGCACACAGAAGAAAGGGACTAGCGGGGAAGAGACCCAGTACTTC. Translated, it gives CASSTQKKGTSGEETQYF.

The rearrangement links TRBV7-9 to TRBJ2-7; no reliable D call. V lost 5 bases and J lost 3, with 11 bases in between. The germline V gene encodes CDR1 SEHNR and CDR2 FQNEAQ (reference sequence). This CDR3 is built from 13 residues. The CDR3 DNA follows: TGTGCCAGCAGCCCTTCGAATTTCTACGAGCAGTACTTC. The encoded protein is CASSPSNFYEQYF.

The chain combines TRBV2 with TRBJ2-5; no definite D call. V was clipped by 8 bases and J by 3 bases, with 10 bases between them. CDR1 is SNHLY and CDR2 is FYNNEI in the germline V gene. The CDR3 covers 12 residues. CDR3 nucleotide sequence: TGTGCCAGCGGCTTCGCGGAAGAGACCCAGTACTTC. As protein: CASGFAEETQYF.

This clonotype was recorded a few times. The J gene is TRBJ2-7, the V gene TRBV7-9; D might be TRBD2 (5 bases). Germline V CDR1 and CDR2: SEHNR, FQNEAQ (reference sequence). Deletions cut 4 bases from V and 2 bases from J, with 15 bases between. The CDR3 contains 15 residues. Here the CDR3 DNA reads TGTGCCAGCAGCTCCCCGTCGGAGGATCCCTACGAGCAGTACTTC. Protein sequence: CASSSPSEDPYEQYF.

This clonotype turned up a few times. V gene TRBV12-3 or TRBV12-4 combines with J gene TRBJ2-7, with D maybe TRBD1 (6 bases). This CDR3 comprises 15 residues. V was cut by 6 bases and J by 6 bases, with 21 bases left in between. The CDR3 coding sequence is TGTGCCAGCAGCCGATCGGGACACCTGTTTAGCGAGCAGTACTTC. Residues: CASSRSGHLFSEQYF.

The sample holds a few counts of this clonotype. V usage is TRBV7-9 and J usage is TRBJ2-7, with D uncertain. Germline V gene lookup returns CDR1 SEHNR and CDR2 FQNEAQ (reference sequence). The CDR3 has 15 amino acids. The V end lost 5 bases, the J end lost 0 bases, and 14 bases lay between the germline ends. CDR3 amino acids: CASSPPGSSSYEQYF. In nucleotides, the CDR3 is TGTGCCAGCAGCCCCCCCGGCAGCAGCTCCTACGAGCAGTACTTC.

This clonotype was counted a few times. The chain joins TRBV9 to TRBJ2-3, with 11 bases aligning to TRBD2. This CDR3 has 15 amino acids. J was trimmed by 5 bases and V by 0 bases; bases with no gene match: 2. The V gene's germline CDR1 is SGDLS and CDR2 YYNGEE. The CDR3 loop reads CASSVEGLAGDTQYF. DNA of the CDR3: TGTGCCAGCAGCGTAGAAGGACTAGCGGGAGATACGCAGTATTTT.

The chain joins TRBV29-1 to TRBJ1-1, with a possible D match to TRBD1 (5 bases). The germline V gene has CDR1 SQVTM and CDR2 ANQGSEA. The CDR3 spans 12 residues. The V and J ends lost 3 bases and 4 bases respectively, with 9 bases between them. The CDR3 region is CSVEPGATEAFF. The CDR3 DNA follows: TGCAGCGTTGAGCCCGGGGCCACTGAAGCTTTCTTT. Together with reference TRBV29-1 and TRBJ1-1, the CDR3 gives the full variable domain: SAVISQKPSRDICQRGTSLTIQCQVDSQVTMMFWYRQQPGQSLTLIATANQGSEATYESGFVIDKFPISRPNLTFSTLTVSNMSPEDSSIYLCSVEPGATEAFFGQGTRLTVV.

This chain joins TRBV12-3 or TRBV12-4 and TRBJ1-5; the D gene is possibly TRBD1 (5 bases). This CDR3 has 17 amino acids. Trimming removed 3 bases from V and 4 bases from J, with 19 bases in between. In DNA form, the CDR3 reads TGTGCCAGCAGTTTTGGGGCCTGGACGAGATTGAATCAGCCCCAGCATTTT. This gives the protein CASSFGAWTRLNQPQHF.

The V and J genes are TRBV27 and TRBJ1-3; weak D call: TRBD1 (6 bases). The CDR3 is 14 residues long. From germline, CDR1 is MNHEY and CDR2 SMNVEV (reference sequence). Between the trimmed V and J ends, which lost 5 bases and 4 bases, there was a span of 12 bases. This chain's CDR3 is CASSTRDNGNTIYF. The CDR3, as DNA: TGTGCCAGCAGTACCCGGGACAACGGAAACACCATATATTTT.

The chain has TRBV5-1 and TRBJ2-1; 11 bases agree with TRBD2. Germline-derived CDR1 and CDR2 are SGHRS and YFSETQ. The CDR3 consists of 18 residues. With V trimmed by 0 bases and J by 8 bases, 13 bases remained unmatched. The CDR3 loop is CASSLGLAGGLRVDEQFF. In DNA, the CDR3 is TGCGCCAGCAGCTTGGGGCTAGCGGGGGGCCTCCGAGTGGATGAGCAGTTCTTC. Together with reference TRBV5-1 and TRBJ2-1, the CDR3 gives the full variable domain: KAGVTQTPRYLIKTRGQQVTLSCSPISGHRSVSWYQQTPGQGLQFLFEYFSETQRNKGNFPGRFSGRQFSNSRSEMNVSTLELGDSALYLCASSLGLAGGLRVDEQFFGPGTRLTVL.

This clonotype has a single count. The chain has TRBV10-3 and TRBJ2-7; maybe TRBD1 (6 bases). The CDR3 length is 14 residues. In germline, CDR1 is ENHRY, CDR2 SYGVKD. Trimming took 7 bases from V and 2 from J, leaving 15 bases between them. This chain's CDR3 is CAITLGAGAYEQYF. CDR3 nucleotide sequence: TGTGCCATCACCCTAGGGGCAGGGGCCTACGAGCAGTACTTC.

The CDR3 loop reads CASRSSGKEKLFF. As DNA, the CDR3 is TGTGCCAGCAGGTCATCAGGGAAAGAAAAACTGTTTTTT. The V and J genes are TRBV12-3 or TRBV12-4 and TRBJ1-4; a possible D gene is TRBD1 (5 bases). V lost 6 bases, J lost 8 bases, and 13 bases lay in between. The CDR3 sequence is 13 residues long.

The chain recombines TRBV15 with TRBJ2-7; TRBD1 agrees at 9 bases. This CDR3 spans 14 amino acids. V shed 4 bases, J shed 2 bases, and the junction held 3 bases outside the gene matches. The germline V gene has CDR1 LNHNV and CDR2 YYDKDF (reference sequence). The CDR3 loop reads CATSIRTGAYEQYF. In DNA form, the CDR3 reads TGTGCCACCAGCATACGGACAGGGGCCTACGAGCAGTACTTC.